These 13 T cell receptor beta chains share one sample of origin, sequenced in a study of blood T cell repertoires in COVID-19. Sequenced by immunoSEQ multiplex PCR; TCRdb stores in-frame clones only, minus some. This repertoire shows around 260,000 clones, about 87% found once; its top ten account for around 2.5%. The sample comprised peripheral blood. The receptors were sampled from a woman aged 45-60 years with acute or convalescent COVID-19.

This clone occurred once. The rearrangement uses TRBV7-3 and TRBJ2-3; TRBD2 agrees at 7 bases. The CDR3 is made up of 16 amino acids. V gave up 3 bases and J gave up 2 bases; unmatched junction bases: 8. In germline, CDR1 is SGHTA, CDR2 FQGTGA. The DNA for the CDR3 is TGTGCCAGCAGCTTGGCTAGCGGAGCCCTCACAGATACGCAGTATTTT. It translates to CASSLASGALTDTQYF.

CDR3 sequence: CATSLSGLNNNEQFF. The CDR3 bases are TGTGCCACCAGTCTTTCAGGCCTAAATAACAATGAGCAGTTCTTC. The V call is TRBV24-1, the J call TRBJ2-1; D is unresolved. CDR1 is KGHDR, CDR2 SFDVKD, per germline. The CDR3 runs to 15 residues. With 6 bases removed from V and 5 bases from J, the gap between germline ends came to 16 bases.

This clone was counted between two and nine times. The CDR3, as DNA: TGTGCCAGCAGCCAAGGAACAGTCCTGGCAACTAATGAAAAACTGTTTTTT. It codes for CASSQGTVLATNEKLFF. The rearrangement links TRBV3-1 (or the pseudogene TRBV3-2) to TRBJ1-4, with unresolved D. The length of the CDR3 is 17 residues. Germline CDR1 is LGHDT and CDR2 is YNNKEL (reference sequence). V lost 1 base and J lost 0, with 12 bases in between.

Only one count was recorded for this clone. J is TRBJ1-4 and V is TRBV27; 8 positions agree with TRBD1. This CDR3 is built from 14 residues. Trimming cost V 5 bases and J 5 bases; bases outside gene matches: 4. Germline CDR1 and CDR2: MNHEY and SMNVEV (reference sequence). DNA of the CDR3: TGTGCCAGCAGTGGACAGGGAGAAAATGAAAAACTGTTTTTT. Protein sequence: CASSGQGENEKLFF.

This chain joins TRBV23-1 and TRBJ2-7, with 9 bases fitting TRBD2. TRBV23-1 is designated an ORF whose function remains uncertain. The CDR3 length is 14 residues. V gave up 3 bases and J gave up 8 bases; unmatched junction bases: 8. In DNA form, the CDR3 reads TGCGCCAGCAGTCACAACAGCGGGAGGATCAAGCAGTACTTC. Residues: CASSHNSGRIKQYF.

The V and J genes are TRBV27 and TRBJ2-1; 10 bases match TRBD2. With 2 bases clipped from V and 7 bases from J, the junction kept 11 bases outside the gene matches. CDR1 and CDR2 from the germline V gene are MNHEY and SMNVEV (reference sequence). The CDR3 length is 17 residues. The CDR3 DNA follows: TGTGCCAGCAGTTTAAACCTAGCGGGAGATTGGTGGAATGAGCAGTTCTTC. It translates to CASSLNLAGDWWNEQFF.

CDR3 loop: CAWTAGNTEAFF. CDR3 sequence (DNA): TGTGCCTGGACCGCCGGGAACACTGAAGCTTTCTTT. This chain links TRBV30 with TRBJ1-1; D call uncertain. The germline V gene encodes CDR1 GTSNPN and CDR2 SVGIG (reference sequence). Trimming removed 4 bases from V and 1 base from J, with 7 bases in between. The CDR3 totals 12 residues.

The CDR3 DNA reads TGTGCCAGCAGTTTACGGACAAAGGGACTAGCGGCCTCCTACGAGCAGTACTTC. Amino acids: CASSLRTKGLAASYEQYF. The chain has TRBV6-2 or TRBV6-3 and TRBJ2-7, with 11 bases fitting TRBD2. The CDR3 has 18 residues. The germline gives CDR1 MNHEY, CDR2 SVGEGT. Unmatched junction bases numbered 11, after V lost 4 bases and J lost 0 bases.

The chain couples TRBV5-1 to TRBJ2-1; D might be TRBD2 (5 bases). Germline V gene sequence: CDR1 SGHRS, CDR2 YFSETQ. With 0 bases removed from V and 3 bases from J, the gap between germline ends came to 13 bases. The CDR3 is 16 amino acids. CDR3 residues: CASSLAGVSLYNEQFF. CDR3 nucleotides: TGCGCCAGCAGCTTGGCCGGGGTTTCCCTCTACAATGAGCAGTTCTTC. Complete variable domain (other parts from reference TRBV5-1 and TRBJ2-1): KAGVTQTPRYLIKTRGQQVTLSCSPISGHRSVSWYQQTPGQGLQFLFEYFSETQRNKGNFPGRFSGRQFSNSRSEMNVSTLELGDSALYLCASSLAGVSLYNEQFFGPGTRLTVL.

The chain carries TRBV7-3 and TRBJ2-3, with 7 bases matching TRBD1. Germline trimming cut 2 bases from V and 5 bases from J; bases unmatched to any gene: 7. The CDR3 has 15 residues. Germline CDR1 is SGHTA and CDR2 is FQGTGA. CDR3 loop: CASSLGTGAEDTQYF. The CDR3 bases are TGTGCCAGCAGCTTAGGTACAGGGGCGGAAGATACGCAGTATTTT.

This chain links TRBV6-5 with TRBJ1-2, with a tentative D call TRBD1 (6 bases). V gave up 2 bases and J gave up 3 bases, with 10 bases separating them. The CDR3 extends over 14 amino acids. CDR1 and CDR2 (germline): MNHEY, SVGAGI. The CDR3 DNA follows: TGTGCCAGCAGTTACGTGGCAGGGGACTATGGCTACACCTTC. This encodes CASSYVAGDYGYTF.

The chain links TRBV6-5 to TRBJ1-6; D ambiguous. CDR3 length: 16 amino acids. V was trimmed by 0 bases and J by 7 bases, leaving 13 bases between them. Germline assignment: CDR1 MNHEY and CDR2 SVGAGI. The chain's CDR3 is CASSYSVGVPNSPLHF. The CDR3 DNA follows: TGTGCCAGCAGTTACTCAGTCGGGGTCCCCAATTCACCCCTCCACTTT.

V usage is TRBV29-1 and J usage is TRBJ1-3; TRBD1 is a possible D gene (6 bases). Trimming stripped 4 bases from V and 2 bases from J, with 15 bases between. Germline CDR1 and CDR2: SQVTM and ANQGSEA. The CDR3 runs to 15 residues. CDR3 protein: CSVVEQGSPGNTIYF. The CDR3, as DNA: TGCAGCGTTGTAGAACAGGGCTCCCCTGGAAACACCATATATTTT. Based on the CDR3 plus reference TRBV29-1 and TRBJ1-3, the full variable domain is SAVISQKPSRDICQRGTSLTIQCQVDSQVTMMFWYRQQPGQSLTLIATANQGSEATYESGFVIDKFPISRPNLTFSTLTVSNMSPEDSSIYLCSVVEQGSPGNTIYFGEGSWLTVV.